The 17 T cell receptor beta chains listed next were all sequenced from one sample in a study of T cells in Graves' hyperthyroidism and ophthalmopathy. Amplification of TCR beta CDR3 regions used RNA as the template. The HTBI primer set served for first-round RT-PCR of the TCR CDR3. TCRdb analysed the multiplex PCR reads with MiXCR anew, one entry per CDR3 protein. The sample yields around 700,000 distinct CDR3 sequences, approximately 19% seen once. The sample consisted of blood. These receptors came from a woman aged 45-59 years with Graves' hyperthyroidism that later progressed to Graves' ophthalmopathy.

This clonotype was picked up a small number of times. This rearrangement joins TRBV6-1 to TRBJ2-1; 9 positions agree with TRBD2. The V segment lost 5 bases and the J segment 4 bases; nucleotides outside the gene matches: 15. Germline values: CDR1 MNHNS, CDR2 SASEGT. The CDR3 spans 18 residues. The CDR3: CASSLASGTLSGYNEQFF. Written as DNA, the CDR3 is TGTGCCAGCAGTTTGGCTAGCGGGACCTTATCGGGATACAATGAGCAGTTCTTC.

This clonotype has just a few counts. The chain carries TRBV9 and TRBJ2-5, with 8 bases that match TRBD2. V shed 0 bases and J 5 bases; nucleotides not matched to a gene: 9. This CDR3 is built from 16 residues. Per germline, CDR1 SGDLS and CDR2 YYNGEE. The CDR3 is CASSVGTSKGWETQYF. CDR3 in DNA: TGTGCCAGCAGCGTAGGGACTAGCAAGGGGTGGGAGACCCAGTACTTC.

There are many counts of this clonotype. This sequence joins TRBV20-1 and TRBJ2-1, with a weak D call TRBD2 (6 bases). Germline values: CDR1 DFQATT, CDR2 SNEGSKA (reference sequence). V was shortened by 5 bases and J by 5 bases, with 16 bases between the two germline ends. The CDR3 has 14 residues. CDR3 amino acids: CSASRLGVNNEQFF. Here the CDR3 DNA reads TGCAGTGCTTCACGACTAGGGGTTAACAATGAGCAGTTCTTC.

This clonotype was counted only a few times. The rearrangement joins TRBV12-3 or TRBV12-4 to TRBJ1-1, with D perhaps matching TRBD1 (5 bases). Trimming removed 5 bases at V and 4 bases at J, with 17 bases between. The CDR3 extends over 15 amino acids. In nucleotides, the CDR3 is TGTGCCAGCAGTGCCCGGGACCGGGGGACCACTGAAGCTTTCTTT. Encoded protein: CASSARDRGTTEAFF.

The gene calls are TRBV7-2 and TRBJ1-4; D uncertain. Germline V gene sequence: CDR1 SGHTA, CDR2 FQGNSA. This CDR3 region has 15 residues. V lost 5 bases and J lost 6, with 16 bases in between. The CDR3 region is CASSPITGWDEKLFF. DNA of the CDR3: TGTGCCAGCAGCCCGATAACGGGGTGGGATGAAAAACTGTTTTTT.

This clonotype occurred many times. This rearrangement joins TRBV5-6 to TRBJ2-1; D uncertain. This CDR3 has 14 amino acids. The germline gives CDR1 SGHDT, CDR2 YYEEEE. Trimming stripped 6 bases from V and 3 bases from J, with 13 bases between. The CDR3 coding sequence is TGTGCCAGCATCACATTGGCAGTCTACAATGAGCAGTTCTTC. The encoded protein is CASITLAVYNEQFF.

The rearrangement links TRBV9 to TRBJ1-4; perhaps TRBD1 as D (5 bases). The CDR3 contains 15 residues. Looked up from germline, CDR1 is SGDLS and CDR2 is YYNGEE. V dropped 3 bases and J dropped 0 bases, with 9 bases sitting between them. The CDR3 sequence: CASSARQTTNEKLFF. The CDR3 DNA is TGTGCCAGCAGCGCCCGACAGACAACTAATGAAAAACTGTTTTTT.

In its sample, this clonotype was seen many times. This chain joins TRBV18 and TRBJ1-1; TRBD1 matches 7 bases. The V segment lost 3 bases and the J segment 1 base; nucleotides outside the gene matches: 5. Germline loops: CDR1 KGHSH, CDR2 LQKENI. This CDR3 has 15 amino acids. CDR3 in DNA: TGTGCCAGCTCACCTACAGGGGTGGGGAACACTGAAGCTTTCTTT. Translating gives CASSPTGVGNTEAFF.

This clonotype was counted a few times. This sequence joins TRBV10-3 and TRBJ2-1; D is uncertain. The CDR3 sequence is 12 residues long. Germline V CDR1 and CDR2: ENHRY, SYGVKD. Trimming shortened V by 6 bases and J by 5 bases, and 8 bases separated the two germline ends. The CDR3 is CAISGLNNEQFF. The CDR3 DNA is TGTGCCATCAGCGGGCTAAACAATGAGCAGTTCTTC.

With respect to this clonotype: Possible read error: a much larger clone is one base away. The V and J genes are TRBV20-1 and TRBJ1-4; maybe TRBD1 (5 bases). Germline V gene data show CDR1 as DFQATT and CDR2 as SNEGSKA (reference sequence). The length of the CDR3 is 16 residues. CDR3 residues: CGASPLTGHGGEKLFF. The CDR3 DNA reads as TGCGGTGCTAGCCCCCTTACCGGACACGGAGGGGAAAAACTGTTTTTT.

This clonotype was counted a few times. The chain carries TRBV5-1 and TRBJ1-2; D is ambiguous. Germline V CDR1 and CDR2: SGHRS, YFSETQ. V lost 0 bases and J lost 5, with 11 bases in between. The CDR3 extends over 14 amino acids. The CDR3 sequence: CASSLDVEAYGYTF. DNA for the CDR3: TGCGCCAGCAGCTTGGATGTAGAAGCTTATGGCTACACCTTC.

Comment on this clonotype: A much larger clone lies a single base off, so this may be a read error. This sequence joins TRBV2 and TRBJ2-3, with 7 positions matching TRBD1. CDR1 and CDR2 (germline): SNHLY, FYNNEI. The CDR3 has 16 amino acids. V was pared by 1 base and J by 6 bases, with 10 bases of the junction left unmatched. The chain's CDR3 is CASSEVETGPADTQYF. The CDR3, as DNA: TGTGCCAGCAGTGAAGTAGAGACAGGGCCAGCGGATACGCAGTATTTT.

The chain joins TRBV30 to TRBJ1-6; 10 bases fit TRBD1. The ends lost 3 bases at V and 9 bases at J; junction bases unmatched: 11. Germline V CDR1 and CDR2: GTSNPN, SVGIG (reference sequence). The CDR3 sequence is 16 residues long. The CDR3 here is CAWRIRDRGRSSPLHF. The CDR3 nucleotides read TGTGCCTGGAGAATCCGGGACAGGGGAAGGAGTTCACCCCTCCACTTT.

This clonotype has a count of ten or more. The rearrangement links TRBV2 to TRBJ1-5; D may be TRBD1 (5 bases). Germline V CDR1 and CDR2: SNHLY, FYNNEI. CDR3 length: 13 residues. Between the trimmed V and J ends, which lost 7 bases and 3 bases, there was a span of 10 bases. The CDR3 reads CASKGQDNQPQHF. The CDR3 DNA follows: TGTGCCAGCAAGGGGCAAGACAATCAGCCCCAGCATTTT. Variable domain in full (rest from reference TRBV2 and TRBJ1-5): EPEVTQTPSHQVTQMGQEVILRCVPISNHLYFYWYRQILGQKVEFLVSFYNNEISEKSEIFDDQFSVERPDGSNFTLKIRSTKLEDSAMYFCASKGQDNQPQHFGDGTRLSIL.

In this sample, this clonotype turned up a few times. The chain carries TRBV14 and TRBJ1-2; tentatively, D is TRBD1 (5 bases). With 1 base removed from V and 4 bases from J, the gap between germline ends came to 10 bases. This CDR3 is 14 amino acids long. Germline assignment: CDR1 SGHDN and CDR2 FVKESK. The CDR3 DNA sequence: TGTGCCAGCAGCCAAGGGACATCAGCCTATGGCTACACCTTC. This codes for CASSQGTSAYGYTF.

This clonotype was detected only a few times. The V gene is TRBV5-4, the J gene TRBJ1-2; 7 nucleotides match TRBD1. V was pared by 4 bases and J by 4 bases, with 10 bases of the junction left unmatched. This CDR3 is built from 15 residues. Germline V gives CDR1 SGHNT, CDR2 YYREEE (reference sequence). The CDR3 region is CASSDRDSVFYGYTF. DNA for the CDR3: TGTGCCAGCAGCGACCGGGACAGCGTATTCTATGGCTACACCTTC.

This clonotype was recorded only once. The chain recombines TRBV6-1 with TRBJ2-3; 7 nucleotides align to TRBD2. This CDR3 is 16 amino acids long. The V segment lost 7 bases and the J segment 5 bases; nucleotides outside the gene matches: 15. Per germline, CDR1 MNHNS and CDR2 SASEGT. CDR3 sequence: CASTLGGGVSGDTQYF. CDR3 coding DNA: TGTGCCAGCACCCTTGGGGGGGGGGTCTCTGGAGATACGCAGTATTTT.